The subject of this entry is one T cell receptor (beta chain). The CDR3 loop spans 16 amino acids. The V gene's germline CDR1 is LNHDA and CDR2 SQIVND (reference sequence). With V trimmed by 5 bases and J by 5 bases, 11 bases remained unmatched. This record comes from a study of blood T cell repertoires in COVID-19. Study at large: The origin of the acute and convalescent COVID-19 samples was the United States, Italy and Spain. The cDNA or gDNA used as material had been derived from T cells, B-cell-depleted T cells, or PBMCs.

Study processing details: Researchers report that nucleated cell counts were estimated from reference gene primer amplification. Generated by immunoSEQ multiplex PCR, the TCRdb table keeps only in-frame clones and is missing some. V and J calls and clone size are copied from that table; D and trimming were computed from the DNA. This sample has more than 35,000 clones, with approximately 86% found just once. The receptor was derived from a man aged 70 or older with acute or convalescent COVID-19. The sequenced material came from peripheral blood. The chain carries TRBV19 and TRBJ2-1; 8 nucleotides match TRBD2. CDR3 residues: CASSLLSLREDNEQFF. CDR3 DNA sequence: TGTGCCAGTAGTCTGCTATCCTTGCGGGAGGACAATGAGCAGTTCTTC.